The 6 T cell receptor beta chains below come from one sample, sequenced in a study of PD-L1 blockade in urothelial cancer. Time point reported: peripheral blood 6 weeks after treatment start. TCRdb's copy holds only in-frame clones and misses some; the assay was immunoSEQ multiplex PCR. The sample lists 40,000 to 50,000 clones; 75% to 90% were seen once. The material was PBMCs, obtained around atezolizumab (anti-PD-L1) treatment. These receptors came from a man in his fifties or sixties with urothelial cancer.

This rearrangement joins TRBV7-2 to TRBJ1-5, with D unresolved. Between the trimmed V and J ends, which lost 3 bases and 4 bases, there was a span of 7 bases. Per germline, CDR1 SGHTA and CDR2 FQGNSA. The CDR3 contains 13 residues. The CDR3 region is CASSLQANQPQHF. The CDR3 bases are TGTGCCAGCAGCTTGCAGGCTAATCAGCCCCAGCATTTT.

This clone turned up a few times. CDR3 loop: CASSLSSRPETQYF. CDR3 nucleotide sequence: TGTGCCAGCAGTTTGTCCAGTCGCCCGGAGACCCAGTACTTC. The chain uses TRBV28 and TRBJ2-5; D is uncertain. Deletions cut 3 bases from V and 5 bases from J, with 13 bases between. Per germline, CDR1 MDHEN and CDR2 SYDVKM. The CDR3 contains 14 residues. Full variable domain (remainder filled in from reference TRBV28 and TRBJ2-5): DVKVTQSSRYLVKRTGEKVFLECVQDMDHENMFWYRQDPGLGLRLIYFSYDVKMKEKGDIPEGYSVSREKKERFSLILESASTNQTSMYLCASSLSSRPETQYFGPGTRLLVL.

The gene calls are TRBV5-5 and TRBJ1-1; 9 nucleotides agree with TRBD1. The trim removed 4 bases at V and 1 base at J, leaving 8 bases unmatched. The CDR3 is 16 residues long. Germline CDR1 reads SGHKS; CDR2 reads YYEKEE (reference sequence). The CDR3 DNA is TGTGCCAGCAGCCTAGGGACAGGGTTTGAGAACACTGAAGCTTTCTTT. It yields the protein CASSLGTGFENTEAFF. Filled out from reference TRBV5-5 and TRBJ1-1, the complete variable domain reads DAGVTQSPTHLIKTRGQQVTLRCSPISGHKSVSWYQQVLGQGPQFIFQYYEKEERGRGNFPDRFSARQFPNYSSELNVNALLLGDSALYLCASSLGTGFENTEAFFGQGTRLTVV.

This clone showed up just once. The V and J genes are TRBV5-8 and TRBJ1-5; a possible D gene is TRBD1 (6 bases). The germline V and J ends were trimmed by 5 bases and 5 bases, with 11 bases remaining between them. The CDR3 loop spans 13 amino acids. In germline, CDR1 is SGHTS, CDR2 YDEGEE. The CDR3 spells CASRRQADQPQHF. The DNA of the CDR3 is TGTGCCAGCAGAAGACAGGCTGATCAGCCCCAGCATTTT.

V gene TRBV18 combines with J gene TRBJ1-5; TRBD1 might be the D (5 bases). Trimming stripped 2 bases from V and 4 bases from J, with 6 bases between. The length of the CDR3 is 13 residues. Germline V CDR1 and CDR2: KGHSH, LQKENI. CDR3 region: CASSPRGNQPQHF. DNA of the CDR3: TGTGCCAGCTCACCAAGGGGAAATCAGCCCCAGCATTTT. Variable domain in full (rest from reference TRBV18 and TRBJ1-5): NAGVMQNPRHLVRRRGQEARLRCSPMKGHSHVYWYRQLPEEGLKFMVYLQKENIIDESGMPKERFSAEFPKEGPSILRIQQVVRGDSAAYFCASSPRGNQPQHFGDGTRLSIL.

J is TRBJ2-3 and V is TRBV30; 10 positions match TRBD2. This CDR3 is built from 14 residues. Germline CDR1 GTSNPN, CDR2 SVGIG (reference sequence). The junction had 4 bases not matched to a gene; V was cut back by 3 bases and J by 4 bases. Here the CDR3 DNA reads TGTGCCTGGAGACGGAGCGGGGGGGCAGATACGCAGTATTTT. Translation gives CAWRRSGGADTQYF.